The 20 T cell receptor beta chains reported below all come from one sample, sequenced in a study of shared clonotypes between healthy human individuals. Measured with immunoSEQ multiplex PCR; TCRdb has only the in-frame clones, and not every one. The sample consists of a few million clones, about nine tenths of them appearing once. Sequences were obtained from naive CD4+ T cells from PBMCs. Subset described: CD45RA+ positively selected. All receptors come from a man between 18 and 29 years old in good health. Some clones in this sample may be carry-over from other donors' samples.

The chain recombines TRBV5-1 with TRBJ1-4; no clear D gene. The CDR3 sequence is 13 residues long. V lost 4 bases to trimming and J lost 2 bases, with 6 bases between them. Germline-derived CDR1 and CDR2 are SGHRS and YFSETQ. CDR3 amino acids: CASSLQTNEKLFF. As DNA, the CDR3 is TGCGCCAGCAGCCTCCAGACTAATGAAAAACTGTTTTTT.

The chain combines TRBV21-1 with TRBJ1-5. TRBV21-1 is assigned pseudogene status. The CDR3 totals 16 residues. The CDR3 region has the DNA TGTGCCAGCAGTACAGGGGAGGGAAGTAGCAATCAGCCCCAGCATTTT. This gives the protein CASSTGEGSSNQPQHF.

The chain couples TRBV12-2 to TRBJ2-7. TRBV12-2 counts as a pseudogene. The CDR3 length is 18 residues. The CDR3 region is CASRSSTDGAWGSYEQYF. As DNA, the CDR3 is TGTGCAAGTCGCTCGTCAACGGACGGGGCTTGGGGCTCCTACGAGCAGTACTTC.

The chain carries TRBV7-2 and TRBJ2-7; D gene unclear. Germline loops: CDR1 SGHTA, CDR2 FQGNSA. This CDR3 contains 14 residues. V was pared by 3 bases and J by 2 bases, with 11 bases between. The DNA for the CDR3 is TGTGCCAGCAGCTTCGACATCGGACCCTACGAGCAGTACTTC. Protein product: CASSFDIGPYEQYF.

The CDR3 coding sequence is TGTGCCAGCAGCTTATTCGGGGGCGCTGGGGCCAACGTCCTGACTTTC. This translates into CASSLFGGAGANVLTF. This chain connects TRBV7-2 to TRBJ2-6; D could derive from TRBD1 or TRBD2 (6 bases each). Trimming cost V 2 bases and J 2 bases, with 10 bases left between them. The CDR3 contains 16 residues. In germline, CDR1 is SGHTA, CDR2 FQGNSA.

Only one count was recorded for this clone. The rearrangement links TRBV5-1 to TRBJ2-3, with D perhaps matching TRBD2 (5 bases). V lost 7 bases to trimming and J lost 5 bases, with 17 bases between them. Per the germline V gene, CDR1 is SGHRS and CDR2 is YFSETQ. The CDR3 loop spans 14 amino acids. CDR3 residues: CASAIEGLGDTQYF. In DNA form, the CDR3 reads TGCGCCAGCGCCATAGAGGGATTGGGAGATACGCAGTATTTT.

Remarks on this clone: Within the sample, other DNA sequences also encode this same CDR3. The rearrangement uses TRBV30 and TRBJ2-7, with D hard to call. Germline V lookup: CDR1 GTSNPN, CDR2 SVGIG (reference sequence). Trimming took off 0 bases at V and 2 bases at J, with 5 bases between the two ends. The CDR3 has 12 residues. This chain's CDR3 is CAWSVRPYEQYF. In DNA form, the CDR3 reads TGTGCCTGGAGTGTACGACCCTACGAGCAGTACTTC.

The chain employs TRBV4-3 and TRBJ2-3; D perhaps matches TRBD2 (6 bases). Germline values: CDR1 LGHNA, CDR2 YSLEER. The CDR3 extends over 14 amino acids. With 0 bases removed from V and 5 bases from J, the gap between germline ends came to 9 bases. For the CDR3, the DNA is TGCGCCAGCAGCCAAGATCAGGGAGGAGATACGCAGTATTTT. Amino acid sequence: CASSQDQGGDTQYF.

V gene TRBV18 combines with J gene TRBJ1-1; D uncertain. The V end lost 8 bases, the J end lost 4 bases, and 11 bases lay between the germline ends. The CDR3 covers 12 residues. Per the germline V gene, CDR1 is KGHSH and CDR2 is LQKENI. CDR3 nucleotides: TGTGCCAGCCATCGTATGGGCACTGAAGCTTTCTTT. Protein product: CASHRMGTEAFF.

The CDR3 region has the DNA TGTGCCAGCACCGCGGGACGCGGGTCGACCTATGGAAACACCATATATTTT. The encoded protein is CASTAGRGSTYGNTIYF. This chain connects TRBV7-9 to TRBJ1-3, with D possibly being TRBD1 (5 bases). The length of the CDR3 is 17 residues. V was pared by 7 bases and J by 3 bases, with 22 bases between. In germline, CDR1 is SEHNR, CDR2 FQNEAQ (reference sequence).

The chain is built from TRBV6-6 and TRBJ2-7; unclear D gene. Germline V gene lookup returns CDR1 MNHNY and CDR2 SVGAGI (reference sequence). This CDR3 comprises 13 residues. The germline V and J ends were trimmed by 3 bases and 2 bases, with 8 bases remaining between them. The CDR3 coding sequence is TGTGCCAGCAGTTATGGGCACCCCTACGAGCAGTACTTC. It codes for CASSYGHPYEQYF.

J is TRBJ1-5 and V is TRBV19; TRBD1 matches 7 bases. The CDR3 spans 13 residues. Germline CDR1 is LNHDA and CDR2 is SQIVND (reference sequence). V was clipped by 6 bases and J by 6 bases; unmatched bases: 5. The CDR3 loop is CASRTTGTQPQHF. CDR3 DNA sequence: TGTGCCAGTAGGACGACAGGGACTCAGCCCCAGCATTTT.

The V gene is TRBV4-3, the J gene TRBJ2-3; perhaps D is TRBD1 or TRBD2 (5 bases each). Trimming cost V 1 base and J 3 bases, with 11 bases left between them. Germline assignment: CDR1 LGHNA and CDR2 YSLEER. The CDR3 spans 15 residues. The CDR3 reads CASSQGGIETDTQYF. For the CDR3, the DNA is TGCGCCAGCAGCCAAGGGGGGATTGAGACAGATACGCAGTATTTT.

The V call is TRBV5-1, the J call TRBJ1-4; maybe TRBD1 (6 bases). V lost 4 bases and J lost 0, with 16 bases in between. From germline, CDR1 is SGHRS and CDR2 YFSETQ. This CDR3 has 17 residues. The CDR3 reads CASSDGGTKATNEKLFF. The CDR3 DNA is TGCGCCAGCAGCGACGGGGGGACAAAAGCAACTAATGAAAAACTGTTTTTT. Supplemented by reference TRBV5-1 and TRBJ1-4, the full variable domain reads KAGVTQTPRYLIKTRGQQVTLSCSPISGHRSVSWYQQTPGQGLQFLFEYFSETQRNKGNFPGRFSGRQFSNSRSEMNVSTLELGDSALYLCASSDGGTKATNEKLFFGSGTQLSVL.

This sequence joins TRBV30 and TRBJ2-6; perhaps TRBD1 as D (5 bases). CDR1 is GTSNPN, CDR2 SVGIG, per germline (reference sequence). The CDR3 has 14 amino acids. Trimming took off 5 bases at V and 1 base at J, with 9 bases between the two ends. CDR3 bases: TGTGCCTGGGCTCGACAGTCTGGGGCCAACGTCCTGACTTTC. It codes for CAWARQSGANVLTF. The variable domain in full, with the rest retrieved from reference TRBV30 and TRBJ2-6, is SQTIHQWPATLVQPVGSPLSLECTVEGTSNPNLYWYRQAAGRGLQLLFYSVGIGQISSEVPQNLSASRPQDRQFILSSKKLLLSDSGFYLCAWARQSGANVLTFGAGSRLTVL.

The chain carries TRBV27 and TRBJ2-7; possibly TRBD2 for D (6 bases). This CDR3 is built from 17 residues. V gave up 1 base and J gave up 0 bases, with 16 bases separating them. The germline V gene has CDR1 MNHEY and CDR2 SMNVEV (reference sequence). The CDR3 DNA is TGTGCCAGCAGTTTATACCCCCCCCTTAGCGGCTCCTACGAGCAGTACTTC. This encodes CASSLYPPLSGSYEQYF.

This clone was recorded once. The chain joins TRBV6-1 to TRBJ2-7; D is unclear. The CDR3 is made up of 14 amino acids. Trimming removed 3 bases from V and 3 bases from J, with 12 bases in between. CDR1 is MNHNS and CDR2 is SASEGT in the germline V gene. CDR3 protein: CASSDIWVGYEQYF. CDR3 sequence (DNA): TGTGCCAGCAGTGACATCTGGGTAGGCTACGAGCAGTACTTC.

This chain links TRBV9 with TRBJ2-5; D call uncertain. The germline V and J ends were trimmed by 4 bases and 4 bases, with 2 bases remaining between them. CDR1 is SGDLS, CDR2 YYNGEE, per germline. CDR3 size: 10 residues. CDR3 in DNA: TGTGCCAGCAGCATAGAGACCCAGTACTTC. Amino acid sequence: CASSIETQYF.

The CDR3 region is CATSRGGEGLDTEAFF. The CDR3 nucleotides are TGTGCCACCAGCAGAGGAGGGGAGGGATTGGACACTGAAGCTTTCTTT. This chain links TRBV15 with TRBJ1-1, with D possibly matching TRBD1 (5 bases). The V end lost 1 base, the J end lost 3 bases, and 15 bases lay between the germline ends. This CDR3 is built from 16 residues. In germline, CDR1 is LNHNV, CDR2 YYDKDF (reference sequence).

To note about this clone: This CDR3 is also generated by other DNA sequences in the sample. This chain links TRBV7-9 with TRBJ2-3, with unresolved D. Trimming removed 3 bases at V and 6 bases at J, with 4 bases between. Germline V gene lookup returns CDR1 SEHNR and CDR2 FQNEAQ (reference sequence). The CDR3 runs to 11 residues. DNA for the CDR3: TGTGCCAGCAGCTTTGAGGATACGCAGTATTTT. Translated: CASSFEDTQYF.